A single sample gave rise to the 5 T cell receptor beta chains below, sequenced in a study of T cells in Graves' hyperthyroidism and ophthalmopathy. Amplified TCR beta CDR3 regions derived from RNA transcripts. Researchers ran a first-round RT-PCR on the TCR CDR3 using the HTBI primer set. TCRdb passed the multiplex PCR reads through MiXCR, listing each CDR3 protein once. The data show around 340,000 distinct CDR3 sequences, about 15% seen once. The sample comprised blood. The receptors were sampled from a woman aged 30 to 39 with Graves' hyperthyroidism.

This rearrangement joins TRBV19 to TRBJ1-1; TRBD1 matches at 12 bases. The trim removed 7 bases at V and 1 base at J, leaving 13 bases unmatched. Germline-derived CDR1 and CDR2 are LNHDA and SQIVND (reference sequence). CDR3 length: 18 residues. CDR3 protein: CASILTGTGGARNTEAFF. The CDR3 coding sequence is TGTGCCAGTATCCTCACCGGGACAGGGGGCGCGAGGAACACTGAAGCTTTCTTT.

The V and J genes are TRBV28 and TRBJ1-2, with TRBD1 matching over 9 bases. This CDR3 spans 16 amino acids. The germline gives CDR1 MDHEN, CDR2 SYDVKM. The junction had 11 bases not matched to a gene; V was cut back by 5 bases and J by 4 bases. CDR3 sequence reads: CASSEGTGSPLYGYTF. The CDR3 DNA reads as TGTGCCAGCAGTGAGGGGACAGGGAGCCCACTCTATGGCTACACCTTC.

This clonotype was counted ten times or more. V and J are TRBV28 and TRBJ1-5, with D possibly TRBD1 on 5 matching bases. CDR3 size: 17 residues. Trimming stripped 5 bases from V and 7 bases from J, with 24 bases between. The germline gives CDR1 MDHEN, CDR2 SYDVKM. The CDR3 here is CASSPGWGRGFDQPQHF. The CDR3 DNA reads TGTGCCAGCAGTCCTGGGTGGGGGAGGGGATTCGACCAGCCCCAGCATTTT.

V is TRBV27 and J is TRBJ2-1; 7 positions match TRBD2. Germline V lookup: CDR1 MNHEY, CDR2 SMNVEV (reference sequence). V shed 5 bases and J 7 bases; nucleotides not matched to a gene: 5. This CDR3 has 13 amino acids. CDR3 sequence reads: CASSAREGNEQFF. The CDR3 region has the DNA TGTGCCAGCAGTGCGAGGGAGGGGAATGAGCAGTTCTTC.

This rearrangement joins TRBV18 to TRBJ2-3, with TRBD1 as a possible D gene (6 bases). V was pared by 4 bases and J by 0 bases, with 17 bases between. Per the germline V gene, CDR1 is KGHSH and CDR2 is LQKENI. CDR3 length: 17 amino acids. CDR3 protein: CASSQADSYFSTDTQYF. The CDR3 nucleotides read TGTGCCAGCTCACAAGCGGACAGCTACTTTAGCACAGATACGCAGTATTTT.